This T cell receptor (beta chain) was captured by sequencing in a study of cytomegalovirus exposure and HLA in healthy donors. Study-level points and caveats: Some V segments, including TRBV6-2 and TRBV6-3, were excluded as indistinguishable. Fewer N-insertions than the approximately 680-donor mean were reportedly shown by an Asian-associated ancestry cluster in a later analysis.

The PCR made use of 60 Vbeta and 13 Jbeta primers. TCRdb keeps only in-frame clones here, not all; method: immunoSEQ multiplex PCR. The table shows roughly 110,000 clones, with 70% to 80% occurring only once. With respect to this clone: As yet, its antigen is unknown.

Trimming cost V 0 bases and J 2 bases, with 7 bases left between them. CDR3 length: 13 amino acids. Germline CDR1 reads GTSNPN; CDR2 reads SVGIG (reference sequence). The source of this sequence is a man in his fifties or sixties in good health and CMV-seronegative. Sequencing input: PBMCs. This chain links TRBV30 with TRBJ1-1; D is undetermined. CDR3 amino acids: CAWSVQSNTEAFF. Here the CDR3 DNA reads TGTGCCTGGAGTGTACAGTCAAACACTGAAGCTTTCTTT.